The clone carrying this TCR beta chain turned up a few times. Its specificity is not known. Prepared libraries of TCR beta cDNA carried unique molecular identifiers. Input of about 0.95 to 10 million T cells yielded 400,000 to 550,000 cDNA molecules. MiXCR, applied by TCRdb to the PCR reads, yields one record per CDR3 protein. The repertoire holds about 260,000 distinct CDR3 sequences, 36% seen once, with around 5% in the top ten. The CDR3 has 13 residues. Germline assignment: CDR1 MNHNY and CDR2 SVGAGI (reference sequence). The data belong to a study of post-analysis software for immune sequencing data. Notes on the study in general: The normalized Chao1 diversity of multiple sclerosis patients was significantly lower than that of controls. Samples prepared in the same batch strongly co-clustered by F measure. Patients carried five TRBV segments more frequently than controls did, and TRBV5-6, TRBV5-1 and TRBV20-1 were among them.

What was sequenced was blood. The clonotype comes from a girl under 18 with multiple sclerosis. The V gene is TRBV6-6, the J gene TRBJ2-4, with 7 bases that match TRBD2. The better agreement between TRBJ2-7 and the DNA end casts doubt on the J call. The CDR3, as DNA: TGTGCCAGCAGAAATGGACTAGCCTACGAGCAGTACTTC. Amino acids: CASRNGLAYEQYF.